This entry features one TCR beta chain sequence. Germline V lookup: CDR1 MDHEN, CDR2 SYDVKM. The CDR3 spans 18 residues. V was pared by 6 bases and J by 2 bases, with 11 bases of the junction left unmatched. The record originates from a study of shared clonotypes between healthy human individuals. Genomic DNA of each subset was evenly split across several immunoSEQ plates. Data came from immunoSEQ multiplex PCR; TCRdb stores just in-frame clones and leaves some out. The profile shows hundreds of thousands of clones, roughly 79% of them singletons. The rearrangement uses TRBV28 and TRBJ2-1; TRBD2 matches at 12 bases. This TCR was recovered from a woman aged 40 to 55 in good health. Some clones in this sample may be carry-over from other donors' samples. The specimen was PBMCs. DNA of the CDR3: TGTGCCAGCAGCCCGGGACTAGCGGGCAACAGGACCTACAATGAGCAGTTCTTC. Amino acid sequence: CASSPGLAGNRTYNEQFF.